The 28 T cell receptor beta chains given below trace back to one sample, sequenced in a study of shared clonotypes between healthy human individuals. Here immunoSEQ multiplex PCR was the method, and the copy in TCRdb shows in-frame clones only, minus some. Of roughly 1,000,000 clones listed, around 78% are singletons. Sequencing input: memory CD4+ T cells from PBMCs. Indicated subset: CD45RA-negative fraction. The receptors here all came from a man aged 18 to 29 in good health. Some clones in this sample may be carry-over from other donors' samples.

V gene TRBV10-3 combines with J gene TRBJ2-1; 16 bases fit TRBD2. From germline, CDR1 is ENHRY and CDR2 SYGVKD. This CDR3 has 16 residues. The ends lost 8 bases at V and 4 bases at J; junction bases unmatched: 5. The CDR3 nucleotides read TGTGCCATCGGCGGGACTAGCGGGAGGGAATACAATGAGCAGTTCTTC. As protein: CAIGGTSGREYNEQFF.

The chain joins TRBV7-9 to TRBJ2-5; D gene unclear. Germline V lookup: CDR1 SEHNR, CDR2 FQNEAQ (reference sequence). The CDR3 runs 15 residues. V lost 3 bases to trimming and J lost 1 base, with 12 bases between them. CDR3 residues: CASSLYRVAQETQYF. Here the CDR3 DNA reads TGTGCCAGCAGCTTGTATAGGGTAGCCCAAGAGACCCAGTACTTC. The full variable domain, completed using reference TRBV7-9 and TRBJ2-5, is DTGVSQNPRHKITKRGQNVTFRCDPISEHNRLYWYRQTLGQGPEFLTYFQNEAQLEKSRLLSDRFSAERPKGSFSTLEIQRTEQGDSAMYLCASSLYRVAQETQYFGPGTRLLVL.

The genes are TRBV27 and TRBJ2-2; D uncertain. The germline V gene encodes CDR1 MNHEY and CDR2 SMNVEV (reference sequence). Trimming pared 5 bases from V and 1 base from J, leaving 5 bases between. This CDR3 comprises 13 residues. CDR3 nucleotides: TGTGCCAGCAGTGACCAGAACACCGGGGAGCTGTTTTTT. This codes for CASSDQNTGELFF.

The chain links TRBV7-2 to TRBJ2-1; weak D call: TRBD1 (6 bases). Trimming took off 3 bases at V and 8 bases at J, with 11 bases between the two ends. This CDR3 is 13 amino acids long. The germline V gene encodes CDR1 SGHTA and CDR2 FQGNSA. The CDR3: CASSFNGGDEQFF. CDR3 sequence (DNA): TGTGCCAGCAGCTTCAATGGGGGCGATGAGCAGTTCTTC. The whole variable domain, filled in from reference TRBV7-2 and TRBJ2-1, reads GAGVSQSPSNKVTEKGKDVELRCDPISGHTALYWYRQSLGQGLEFLIYFQGNSAPDKSGLPSDRFSAERTGGSVSTLTIQRTQQEDSAVYLCASSFNGGDEQFFGPGTRLTVL.

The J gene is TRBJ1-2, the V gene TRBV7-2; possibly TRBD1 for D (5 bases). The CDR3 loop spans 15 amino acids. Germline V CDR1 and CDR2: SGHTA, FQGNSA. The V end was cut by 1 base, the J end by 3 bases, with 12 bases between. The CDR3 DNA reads TGTGCCAGCAGCTTAGGGGGAATGGGGGACTATGGCTACACCTTC. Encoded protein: CASSLGGMGDYGYTF.

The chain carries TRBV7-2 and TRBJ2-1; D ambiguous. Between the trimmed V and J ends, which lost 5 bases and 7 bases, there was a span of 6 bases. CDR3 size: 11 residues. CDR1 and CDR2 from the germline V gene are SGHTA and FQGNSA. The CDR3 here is CASSLQNEQFF. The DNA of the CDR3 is TGTGCCAGCAGCCTTCAGAATGAGCAGTTCTTC.

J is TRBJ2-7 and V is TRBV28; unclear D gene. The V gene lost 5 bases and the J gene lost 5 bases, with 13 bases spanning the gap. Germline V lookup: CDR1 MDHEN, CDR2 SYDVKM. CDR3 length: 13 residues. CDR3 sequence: CASSVAYPHEQYF. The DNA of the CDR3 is TGTGCCAGCAGTGTCGCATACCCCCACGAGCAGTACTTC.

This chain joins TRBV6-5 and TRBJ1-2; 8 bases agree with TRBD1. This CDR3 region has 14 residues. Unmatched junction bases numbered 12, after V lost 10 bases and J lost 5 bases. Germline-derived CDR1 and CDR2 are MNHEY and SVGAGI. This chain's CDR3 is CATRPPGQAYGYTF. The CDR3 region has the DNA TGTGCCACCAGACCCCCGGGACAGGCGTATGGCTACACCTTC.

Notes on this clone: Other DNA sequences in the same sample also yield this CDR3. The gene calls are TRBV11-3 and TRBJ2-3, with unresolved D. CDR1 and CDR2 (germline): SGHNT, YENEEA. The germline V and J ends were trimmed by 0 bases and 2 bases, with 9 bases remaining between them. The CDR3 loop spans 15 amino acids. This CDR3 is CASSLDGQSTDTQYF. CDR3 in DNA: TGTGCCAGCAGCTTAGATGGCCAGTCCACAGATACGCAGTATTTT.

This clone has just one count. The CDR3 spells CASSMGTRAYEQYF. In nucleotides, the CDR3 is TGCGCCAGCAGCATGGGGACAAGAGCCTACGAGCAGTACTTC. The chain combines TRBV5-1 with TRBJ2-7; D possibly corresponds to TRBD1 (6 bases). The CDR3 extends over 14 amino acids. CDR1 is SGHRS, CDR2 YFSETQ, per germline. Trimming shortened V by 4 bases and J by 2 bases, and 13 bases separated the two germline ends.

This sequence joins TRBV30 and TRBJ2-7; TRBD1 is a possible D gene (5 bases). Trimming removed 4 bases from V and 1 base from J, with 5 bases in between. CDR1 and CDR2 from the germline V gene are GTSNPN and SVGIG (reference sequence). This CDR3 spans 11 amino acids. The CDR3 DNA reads TGTGCCTGGAAGGGGTCCTACGAGCAGTACTTC. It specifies CAWKGSYEQYF.

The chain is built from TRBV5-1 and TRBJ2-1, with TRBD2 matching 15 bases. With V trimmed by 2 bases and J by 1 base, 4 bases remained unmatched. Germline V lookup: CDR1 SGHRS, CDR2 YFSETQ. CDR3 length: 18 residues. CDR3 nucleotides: TGCGCCAGCAGCTTCGGGACTAGCGGGAGGAAATCCTACAATGAGCAGTTCTTC. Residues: CASSFGTSGRKSYNEQFF. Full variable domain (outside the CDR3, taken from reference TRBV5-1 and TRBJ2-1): KAGVTQTPRYLIKTRGQQVTLSCSPISGHRSVSWYQQTPGQGLQFLFEYFSETQRNKGNFPGRFSGRQFSNSRSEMNVSTLELGDSALYLCASSFGTSGRKSYNEQFFGPGTRLTVL.

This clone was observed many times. The CDR3 coding sequence is TGCGCCAGCAGCGACGGGACTACCTTCCCCACAGATACGCAGTATTTT. Translating it yields CASSDGTTFPTDTQYF. The V and J genes are TRBV5-1 and TRBJ2-3; TRBD2 aligns across 7 bases. J lost 2 bases, V lost 4 bases, and 10 bases had no gene match. CDR3 length: 16 residues. The germline V gene encodes CDR1 SGHRS and CDR2 YFSETQ.

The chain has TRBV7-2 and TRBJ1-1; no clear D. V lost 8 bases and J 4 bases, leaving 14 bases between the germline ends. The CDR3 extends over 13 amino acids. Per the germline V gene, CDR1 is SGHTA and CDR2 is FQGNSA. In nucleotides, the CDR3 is TGTGCCAGCCCTGTGGGGAGGAGCACTGAAGCTTTCTTT. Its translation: CASPVGRSTEAFF. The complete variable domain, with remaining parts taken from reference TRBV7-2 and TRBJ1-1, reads GAGVSQSPSNKVTEKGKDVELRCDPISGHTALYWYRQSLGQGLEFLIYFQGNSAPDKSGLPSDRFSAERTGGSVSTLTIQRTQQEDSAVYLCASPVGRSTEAFFGQGTRLTVV.

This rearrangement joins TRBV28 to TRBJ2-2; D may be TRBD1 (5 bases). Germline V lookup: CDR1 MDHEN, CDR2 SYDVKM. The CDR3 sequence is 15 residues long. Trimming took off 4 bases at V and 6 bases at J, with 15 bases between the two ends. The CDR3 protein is CASSSPGLVPGELFF. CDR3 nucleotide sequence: TGTGCCAGCAGTTCCCCAGGGTTGGTGCCCGGGGAGCTGTTTTTT. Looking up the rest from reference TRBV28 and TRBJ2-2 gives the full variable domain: DVKVTQSSRYLVKRTGEKVFLECVQDMDHENMFWYRQDPGLGLRLIYFSYDVKMKEKGDIPEGYSVSREKKERFSLILESASTNQTSMYLCASSSPGLVPGELFFGEGSRLTVL.

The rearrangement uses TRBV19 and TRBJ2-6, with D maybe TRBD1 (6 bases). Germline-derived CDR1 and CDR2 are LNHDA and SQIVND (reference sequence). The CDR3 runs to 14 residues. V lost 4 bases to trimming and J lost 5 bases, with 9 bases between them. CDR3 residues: CASSNWDRANVLTF. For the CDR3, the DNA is TGTGCCAGTAGTAATTGGGACAGGGCCAACGTCCTGACTTTC.

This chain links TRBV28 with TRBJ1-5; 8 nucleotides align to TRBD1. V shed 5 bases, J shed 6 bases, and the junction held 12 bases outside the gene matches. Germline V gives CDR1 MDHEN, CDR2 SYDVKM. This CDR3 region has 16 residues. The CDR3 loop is CASSPRQGAGGQPQHF. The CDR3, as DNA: TGTGCCAGCAGTCCTCGGCAGGGGGCGGGGGGTCAGCCCCAGCATTTT.

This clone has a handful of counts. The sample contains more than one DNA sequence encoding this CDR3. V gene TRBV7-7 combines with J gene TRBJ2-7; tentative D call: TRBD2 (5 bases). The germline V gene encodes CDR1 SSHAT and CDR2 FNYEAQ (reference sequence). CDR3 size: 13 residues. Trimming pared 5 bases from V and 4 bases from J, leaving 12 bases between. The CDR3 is CASSPSSGYEQYF. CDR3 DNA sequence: TGTGCCAGCAGCCCCTCGAGCGGTTACGAGCAGTACTTC.

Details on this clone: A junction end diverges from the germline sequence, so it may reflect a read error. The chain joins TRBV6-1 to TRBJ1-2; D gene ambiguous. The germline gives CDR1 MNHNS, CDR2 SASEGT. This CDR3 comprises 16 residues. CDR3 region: CASREGFGNPNYGYTF. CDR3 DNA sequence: TGTGCCAGCAGGGAAGGATTCGGGAACCCTAACTATGGCTACACCTTC.

CDR3 in DNA: TGTGCCAGCAATGCAGGGGTGGGAGCTAATGAAAAACTGTTTTTT. This encodes CASNAGVGANEKLFF. The chain employs TRBV2 and TRBJ1-4, with D tentatively TRBD1 (6 bases). The CDR3 is 15 residues long. V was clipped by 7 bases and J by 3 bases, with 15 bases between them. Per germline, CDR1 SNHLY and CDR2 FYNNEI.

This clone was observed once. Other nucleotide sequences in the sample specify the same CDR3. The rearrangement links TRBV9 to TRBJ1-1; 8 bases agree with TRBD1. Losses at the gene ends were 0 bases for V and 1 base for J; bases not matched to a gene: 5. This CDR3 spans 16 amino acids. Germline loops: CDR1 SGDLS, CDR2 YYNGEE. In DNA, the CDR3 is TGTGCCAGCAGCGTAGGAATAGGGACAGGGAACACTGAAGCTTTCTTT. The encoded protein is CASSVGIGTGNTEAFF.

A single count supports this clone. The CDR3 DNA is TGTGCCAGCAGTAGTGACAGGAGCGCGGGCAATGAGCAGTTCTTC. Translated: CASSSDRSAGNEQFF. The V and J genes are TRBV2 and TRBJ2-1; possibly TRBD1 for D (6 bases). Germline CDR1 SNHLY, CDR2 FYNNEI. The CDR3 totals 15 residues. V lost 5 bases and J lost 6, with 17 bases in between.

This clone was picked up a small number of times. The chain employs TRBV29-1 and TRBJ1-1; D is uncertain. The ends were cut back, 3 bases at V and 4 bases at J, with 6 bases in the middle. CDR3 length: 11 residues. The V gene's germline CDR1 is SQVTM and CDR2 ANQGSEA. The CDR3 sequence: CSVDSVTEAFF. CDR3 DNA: TGCAGCGTTGATTCGGTCACTGAAGCTTTCTTT.

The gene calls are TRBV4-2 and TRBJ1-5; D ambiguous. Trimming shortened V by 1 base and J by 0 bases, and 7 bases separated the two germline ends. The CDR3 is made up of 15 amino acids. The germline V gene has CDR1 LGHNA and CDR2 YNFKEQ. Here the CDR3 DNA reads TGTGCCAGCAGCCAAGTGAGGTATAGCAATCAGCCCCAGCATTTT. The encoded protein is CASSQVRYSNQPQHF.

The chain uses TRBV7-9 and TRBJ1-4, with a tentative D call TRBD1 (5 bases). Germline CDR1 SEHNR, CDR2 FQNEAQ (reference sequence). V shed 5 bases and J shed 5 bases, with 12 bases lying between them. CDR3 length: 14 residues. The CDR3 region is CASSQGTENEKLFF. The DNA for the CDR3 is TGTGCCAGCAGCCAAGGGACGGAGAATGAAAAACTGTTTTTT.

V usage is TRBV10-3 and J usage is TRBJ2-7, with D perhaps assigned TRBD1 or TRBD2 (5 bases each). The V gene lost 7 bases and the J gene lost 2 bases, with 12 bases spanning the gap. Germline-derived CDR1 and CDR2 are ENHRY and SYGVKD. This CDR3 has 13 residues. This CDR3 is CAITRDPAYEQYF. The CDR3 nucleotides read TGTGCCATCACCCGGGACCCTGCCTACGAGCAGTACTTC.

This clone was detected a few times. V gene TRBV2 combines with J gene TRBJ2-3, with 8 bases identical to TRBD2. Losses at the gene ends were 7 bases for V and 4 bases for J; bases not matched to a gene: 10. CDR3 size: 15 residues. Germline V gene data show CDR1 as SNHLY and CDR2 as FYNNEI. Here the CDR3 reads CASNGLAGAADTQYF. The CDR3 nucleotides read TGTGCCAGCAACGGACTAGCTGGGGCCGCAGATACGCAGTATTTT.

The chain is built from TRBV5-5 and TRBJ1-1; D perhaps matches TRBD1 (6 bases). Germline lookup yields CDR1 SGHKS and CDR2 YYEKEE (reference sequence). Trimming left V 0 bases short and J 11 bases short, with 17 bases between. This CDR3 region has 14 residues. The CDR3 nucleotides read TGTGCCAGCAGCTTGGCAGTAGGGAAGGGGGAGGCTTTCTTT. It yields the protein CASSLAVGKGEAFF.